This T cell receptor beta chain was documented in a study of early T cells in non-severe SARS-CoV-2 infection (dated by TCRdb to the early 2020s). General notes on the study: Because TCR sequencing relied on bulk RNA taken from unsorted whole blood, pairing of alpha and beta chains was not possible.

The library came from 5' RACE. This sample was sequenced with a NextSeq 500. Unique molecular identifiers were attached to individual cDNA molecules in the TCR library protocol so that sequencing error and PCR bias could be corrected. TCR alpha and beta chains were both sequenced, and the abundances of alpha and beta sequences in each sample were closely correlated with each other. On the study's bioinformatics: Decombinator V4 was used to annotate TCR sequences for V gene, J gene and CDR3. TCRs were defined as expanded if a significant change between any two time points was detected under a Poisson model with p below 0.0001. TCR abundances were normalised to the total number of TCRs sequenced in each sample and reported as counts per million. VDJdb, accessed 1 November 2021, was searched for CMV, EBV and SARS-CoV-2 annotated TCRs, excluding TCRs annotated for multiple antigens. TCRdb reanalyzed the raw reads on its own, using fastp at Q25 for trimming and MiXCR for clone calling, and kept in-frame beta chains. Here each entry gathers all rows of one CDR3 protein and keeps the most common genes and DNA. The V and J calls reflect TCRdb's pipeline rather than the authors' work. This sample lists 25,000 to 40,000 distinct CDR3 sequences; approximately 4.6% were detected once. The ten most abundant clones make up about 7.9% of the sample.

The investigation overall reported the following: VDJdb matching was skewed toward anti-spike CD8 responses and likely underestimated virus-specific expansions by missing private and CD4 specificities.

This was a case-control study nested in a cohort of healthcare workers in London, UK, who had nasopharyngeal swab PCR tests and blood samples taken every week. Between 23 and 31 March 2020, the week of the UK lockdown, healthcare workers were enrolled and then followed up weekly for as long as 16 weeks. This clonotype turned up a few times. Its binding antigen is unknown. Base qualities were left out, and no much larger clone turns up one base away. The clonotype comes from an adult who was a healthcare worker with PCR-confirmed SARS-CoV-2 infection or an uninfected control (not recorded which). Material: whole blood.

This receptor carries the CDR3 CASSGSDLDTGELFF. The sequenced DNA: TGCGCCAGCAGCGGGAGTGATTTGGACACCGGGGAGCTGTTTTTT. Here the chain combines TRBV5-1 and TRBJ2-2, and possibly TRBD2, on 5 matching bases. The germline V gene sets CDR1 to SGHRS and CDR2 to YFSETQ. The CDR3 contains 15 residues, cysteine and phenylalanine counted. Only the CDR3 portion is preserved as DNA: 45 bases, with reading frame beginning at the first base. V drops 4 bases and J drops 3 bases, leaving 13 bases in between.